This T cell receptor beta chain was identified during a study of PD-1 blockade in classical Hodgkin lymphoma. Findings and limits, study-wide: Exclusion covered patients beginning nivolumab under 1 year post-ASCT. Reported findings placed baseline TCR diversity lower in newly diagnosed patients (compared with healthy donors).

Produced via immunoSEQ multiplex PCR; TCRdb's table is partial and in-frame only. The sample holds 43,000 or so clones, roughly 73% seen once. Brentuximab vedotin exposure varied, and every patient relapsed after autologous stem cell transplantation. Germline lookup yields CDR1 SGHDN and CDR2 FVKESK. This CDR3 has 16 amino acids. V shed 4 bases and J 1 base; nucleotides not matched to a gene: 7. As regards this clone: The antigen remains unidentified.

The sequence came from a human donor with classical Hodgkin lymphoma. The rearrangement links TRBV14 to TRBJ2-7, with 10 bases matching TRBD2. This material consisted of peripheral blood mononuclear cells (PBMCs), taken at baseline. CDR3 in DNA: TGTGCCAGCAGCCCCCAGGGAGCGGGAGGGTCCTACGAGCAGTACTTC. Encoded protein: CASSPQGAGGSYEQYF. Complete variable domain (other parts from reference TRBV14 and TRBJ2-7): EAGVTQFPSHSVIEKGQTVTLRCDPISGHDNLYWYRRVMGKEIKFLLHFVKESKQDESGMPNNRFLAERTGGTYSTLKVQPAELEDSGVYFCASSPQGAGGSYEQYFGPGTRLTVT.